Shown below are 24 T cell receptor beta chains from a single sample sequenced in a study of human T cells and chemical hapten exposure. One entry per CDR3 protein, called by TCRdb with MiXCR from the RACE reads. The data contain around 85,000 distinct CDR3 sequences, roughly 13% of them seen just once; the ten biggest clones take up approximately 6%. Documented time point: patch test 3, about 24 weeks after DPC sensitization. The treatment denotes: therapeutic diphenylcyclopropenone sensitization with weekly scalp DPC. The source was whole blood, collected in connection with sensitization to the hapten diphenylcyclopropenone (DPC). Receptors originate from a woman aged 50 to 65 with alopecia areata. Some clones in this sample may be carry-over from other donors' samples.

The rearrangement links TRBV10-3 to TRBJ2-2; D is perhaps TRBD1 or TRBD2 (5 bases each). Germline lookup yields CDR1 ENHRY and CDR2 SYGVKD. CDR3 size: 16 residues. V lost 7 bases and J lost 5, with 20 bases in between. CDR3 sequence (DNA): TGTGCCATCACCCCGGGACCAGTTTGGGAGACCGGGGAGCTGTTTTTT. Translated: CAITPGPVWETGELFF.

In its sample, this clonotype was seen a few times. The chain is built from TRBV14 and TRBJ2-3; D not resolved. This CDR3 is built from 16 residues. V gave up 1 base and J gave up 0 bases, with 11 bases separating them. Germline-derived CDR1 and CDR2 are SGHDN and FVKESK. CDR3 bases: TGTGCCAGCAGCCAAGTAGGTTTCTCTAGCACAGATACGCAGTATTTT. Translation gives CASSQVGFSSTDTQYF.

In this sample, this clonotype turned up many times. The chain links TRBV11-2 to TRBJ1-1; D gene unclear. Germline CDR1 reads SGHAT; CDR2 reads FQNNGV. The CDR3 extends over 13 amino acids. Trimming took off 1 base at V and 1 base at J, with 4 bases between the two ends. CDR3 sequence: CASSLGSNTEAFF. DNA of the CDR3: TGTGCCAGCAGCTTAGGCTCGAACACTGAAGCTTTCTTT.

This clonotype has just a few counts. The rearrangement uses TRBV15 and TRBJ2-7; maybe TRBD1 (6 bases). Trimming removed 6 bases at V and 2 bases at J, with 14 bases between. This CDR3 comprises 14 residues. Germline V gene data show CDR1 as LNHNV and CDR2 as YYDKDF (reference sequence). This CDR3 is CATRRDISTYEQYF. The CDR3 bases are TGTGCCACCAGACGGGACATCTCGACCTACGAGCAGTACTTC. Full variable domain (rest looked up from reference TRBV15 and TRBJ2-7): DAMVIQNPRYQVTQFGKPVTLSCSQTLNHNVMYWYQQKSSQAPKLLFHYYDKDFNNEADTPDNFQSRRPNTSFCFLDIRSPGLGDTAMYLCATRRDISTYEQYFGPGTRLTVT.

The CDR3 sequence: CASSQALDTNYEQYF. CDR3 bases: TGTGCCAGCAGCCAAGCCCTAGATACGAACTACGAGCAGTACTTC. The chain links TRBV3-1 to TRBJ2-7, with D hard to call. V lost 1 base to trimming and J lost 3 bases, with 13 bases between them. Germline V lookup: CDR1 LGHDT, CDR2 YNNKEL (reference sequence). This CDR3 is 15 amino acids long.

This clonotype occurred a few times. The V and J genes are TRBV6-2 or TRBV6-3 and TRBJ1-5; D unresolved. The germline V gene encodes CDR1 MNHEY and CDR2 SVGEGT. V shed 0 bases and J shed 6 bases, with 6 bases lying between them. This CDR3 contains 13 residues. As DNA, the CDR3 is TGTGCCAGCAGTTACTCGACCGCTCAGCCCCAGCATTTT. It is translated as CASSYSTAQPQHF.

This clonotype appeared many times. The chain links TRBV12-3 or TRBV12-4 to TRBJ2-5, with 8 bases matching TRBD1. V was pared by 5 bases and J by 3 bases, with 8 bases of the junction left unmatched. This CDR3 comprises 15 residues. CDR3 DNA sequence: TGTGCCAGCAGTCTAACCGGGACAGGTAAAGAGACCCAGTACTTC. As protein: CASSLTGTGKETQYF.

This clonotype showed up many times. CDR3 loop: CSADGDTGELFF. The CDR3 DNA sequence: TGCAGCGCCGACGGCGACACCGGGGAGCTGTTTTTT. The rearrangement joins TRBV29-1 to TRBJ2-2, with D uncertain. CDR1 and CDR2 (germline): SQVTM, ANQGSEA. The CDR3 has 12 residues. The V gene lost 7 bases and the J gene lost 3 bases, with 9 bases spanning the gap.

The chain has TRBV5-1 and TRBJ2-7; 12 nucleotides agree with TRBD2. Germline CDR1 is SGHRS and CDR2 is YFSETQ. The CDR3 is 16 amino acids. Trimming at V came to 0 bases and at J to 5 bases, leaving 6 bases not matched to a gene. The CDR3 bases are TGCGCCAGCAGCTTGGGACTAGCGGGAGTGGAGAACGAGCAGTACTTC. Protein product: CASSLGLAGVENEQYF.

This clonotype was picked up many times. The CDR3 region has the DNA TGCGCCAGCAGCTTGTCAGGGCTAAATGAAGCTTTCTTT. This codes for CASSLSGLNEAFF. The chain joins TRBV5-1 to TRBJ1-1; D is possibly TRBD1 (5 bases). In germline, CDR1 is SGHRS, CDR2 YFSETQ. The V end lost 1 base, the J end lost 7 bases, and 11 bases lay between the germline ends. The CDR3 runs to 13 residues.

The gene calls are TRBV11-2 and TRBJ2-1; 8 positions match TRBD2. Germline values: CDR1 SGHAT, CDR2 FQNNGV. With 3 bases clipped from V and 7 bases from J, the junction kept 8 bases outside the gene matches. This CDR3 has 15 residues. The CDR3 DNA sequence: TGTGCCAGCAGCTTTCAAGCGGGAGCAAGTAATGAGCAGTTCTTC. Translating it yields CASSFQAGASNEQFF.

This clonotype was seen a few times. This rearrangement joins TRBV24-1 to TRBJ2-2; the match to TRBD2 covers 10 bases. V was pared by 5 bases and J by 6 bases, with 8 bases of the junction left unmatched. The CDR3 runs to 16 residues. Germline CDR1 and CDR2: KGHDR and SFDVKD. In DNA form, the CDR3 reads TGTGCCACCAGTGCCATCGGGCTAGCGGGAGCCGGGGAGCTGTTTTTT. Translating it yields CATSAIGLAGAGELFF.

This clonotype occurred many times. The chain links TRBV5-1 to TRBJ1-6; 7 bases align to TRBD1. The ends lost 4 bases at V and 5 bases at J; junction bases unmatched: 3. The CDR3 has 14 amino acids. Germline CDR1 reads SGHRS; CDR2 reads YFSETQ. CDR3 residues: CASSLGTDNSPLHF. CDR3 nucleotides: TGCGCCAGCAGCCTCGGGACAGATAATTCACCCCTCCACTTT.

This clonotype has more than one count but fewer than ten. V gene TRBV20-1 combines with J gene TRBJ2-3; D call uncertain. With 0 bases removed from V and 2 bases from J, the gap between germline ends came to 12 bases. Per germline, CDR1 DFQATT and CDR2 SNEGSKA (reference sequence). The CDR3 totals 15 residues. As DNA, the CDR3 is TGCAGTGCTAGAGATTCGACGGTATACACAGATACGCAGTATTTT. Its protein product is CSARDSTVYTDTQYF.

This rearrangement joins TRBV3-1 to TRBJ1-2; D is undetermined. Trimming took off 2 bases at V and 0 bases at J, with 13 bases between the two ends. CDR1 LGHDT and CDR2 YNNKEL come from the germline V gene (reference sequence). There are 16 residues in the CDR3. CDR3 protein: CASSQTVSTANYGYTF. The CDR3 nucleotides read TGTGCCAGCAGCCAAACGGTCAGTACTGCTAACTATGGCTACACCTTC. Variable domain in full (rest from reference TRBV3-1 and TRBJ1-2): DTAVSQTPKYLVTQMGNDKSIKCEQNLGHDTMYWYKQDSKKFLKIMFSYNNKELIINETVPNRFSPKSPDKAHLNLHINSLELGDSAVYFCASSQTVSTANYGYTFGSGTRLTVV.

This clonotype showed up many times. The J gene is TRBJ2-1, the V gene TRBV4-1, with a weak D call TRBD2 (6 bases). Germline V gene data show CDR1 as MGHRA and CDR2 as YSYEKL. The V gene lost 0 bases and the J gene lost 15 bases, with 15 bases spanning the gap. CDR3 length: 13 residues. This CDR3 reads CASSQDPGSSVFF. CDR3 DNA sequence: TGCGCCAGCAGCCAAGATCCCGGGAGTAGCGTGTTCTTC.

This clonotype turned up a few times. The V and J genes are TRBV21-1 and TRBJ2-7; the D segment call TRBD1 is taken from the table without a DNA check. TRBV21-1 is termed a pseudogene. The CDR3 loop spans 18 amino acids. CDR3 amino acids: CASSPPGGDRAKTYEQYF. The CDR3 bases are TGTGCCAGCAGCCCCCCAGGCGGGGACAGGGCCAAAACCTACGAGCAGTACTTC.

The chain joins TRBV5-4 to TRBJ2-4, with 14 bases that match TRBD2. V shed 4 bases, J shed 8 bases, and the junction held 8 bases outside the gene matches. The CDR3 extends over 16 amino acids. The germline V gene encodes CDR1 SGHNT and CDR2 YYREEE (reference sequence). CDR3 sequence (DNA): TGTGCCAGCAGCGGGGGACTAGCGGGGGCGGGAGACATTCAGTACTTC. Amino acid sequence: CASSGGLAGAGDIQYF.

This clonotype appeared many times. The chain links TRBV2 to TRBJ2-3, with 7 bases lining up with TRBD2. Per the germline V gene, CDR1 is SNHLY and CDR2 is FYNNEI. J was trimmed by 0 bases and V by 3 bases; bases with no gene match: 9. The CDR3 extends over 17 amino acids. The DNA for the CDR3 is TGTGCCAGCAGTGATCGAATTAGCGGGCCTAGCACAGATACGCAGTATTTT. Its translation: CASSDRISGPSTDTQYF.

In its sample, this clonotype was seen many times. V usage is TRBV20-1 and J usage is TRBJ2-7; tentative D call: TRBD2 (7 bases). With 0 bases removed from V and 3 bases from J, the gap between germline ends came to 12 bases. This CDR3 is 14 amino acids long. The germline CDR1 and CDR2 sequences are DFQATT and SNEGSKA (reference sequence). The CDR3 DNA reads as TGCAGTGCTAGAGATGCGGGGGCCATCTACGAGCAGTACTTC. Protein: CSARDAGAIYEQYF.

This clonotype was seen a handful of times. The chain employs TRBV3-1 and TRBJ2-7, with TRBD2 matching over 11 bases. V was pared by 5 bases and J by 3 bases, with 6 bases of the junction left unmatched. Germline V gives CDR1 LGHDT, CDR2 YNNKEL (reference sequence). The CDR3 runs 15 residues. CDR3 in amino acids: CASSWLAGGHYEQYF. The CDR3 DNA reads TGTGCCAGCAGCTGGCTAGCGGGAGGCCACTACGAGCAGTACTTC.

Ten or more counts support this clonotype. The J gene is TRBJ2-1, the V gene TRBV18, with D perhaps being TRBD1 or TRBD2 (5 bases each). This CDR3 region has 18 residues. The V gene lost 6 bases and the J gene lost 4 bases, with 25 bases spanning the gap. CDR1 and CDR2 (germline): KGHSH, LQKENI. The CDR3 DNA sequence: TGTGCCAGCTCGGATTCCTTGAGGGGTAGCCCCGATTACAATGAGCAGTTCTTC. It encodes CASSDSLRGSPDYNEQFF. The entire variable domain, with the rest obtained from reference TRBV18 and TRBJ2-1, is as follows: NAGVMQNPRHLVRRRGQEARLRCSPMKGHSHVYWYRQLPEEGLKFMVYLQKENIIDESGMPKERFSAEFPKEGPSILRIQQVVRGDSAAYFCASSDSLRGSPDYNEQFFGPGTRLTVL.

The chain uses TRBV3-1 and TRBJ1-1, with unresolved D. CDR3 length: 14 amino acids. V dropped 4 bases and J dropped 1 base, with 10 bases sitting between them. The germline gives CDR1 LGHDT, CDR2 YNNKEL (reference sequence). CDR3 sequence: CASSPVAGNTEAFF. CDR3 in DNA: TGTGCCAGCAGCCCGGTGGCAGGGAACACTGAAGCTTTCTTT.

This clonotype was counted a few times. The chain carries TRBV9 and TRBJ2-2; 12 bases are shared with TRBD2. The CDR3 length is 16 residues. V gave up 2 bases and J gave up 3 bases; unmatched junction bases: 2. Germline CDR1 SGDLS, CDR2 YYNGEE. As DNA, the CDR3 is TGTGCCAGCAGCGTTTGGACTAGCGGGGACACCGGGGAGCTGTTTTTT. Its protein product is CASSVWTSGDTGELFF.